A selection of T cell receptor beta chains follows, all from one sample in a study of blood T cell repertoires in COVID-19. Profiling relied on immunoSEQ multiplex PCR, and the TCRdb table lists in-frame clones only, not all of them. Of 250,000 or so clones in the sample, more than 75% were seen once. Sequenced sample: peripheral blood. These receptors all come from a woman aged 60-75 years with COVID-19, enrolled during active disease. CDR3s leave out the opening cysteine and the closing phenylalanine or tryptophan. Expanded clones are given a class, and other clones once, few, many or no size at all.

TRBJ1-2 | TRBV6-5 | . | 14 | ASSFGAGGNNYGYT
TRBJ2-6 | TRBV5-1 | . | 15 | ASSSHRGTSGANVLT
TRBJ2-5 | TRBV24-1 | . | 13 | ATSEPTGYGETQY
TRBJ1-1 | TRBV7-2 | once | 13 | ASSTPQGLNTEAF
TRBJ1-2 | TRBV28 | . | 18 | ASSLPSGQISWSGSRGYT
TRBJ1-2 | TRBV6-5 | . | 13 | ASSYVGTGGFGYT
TRBJ2-5 | TRBV6-6 | once | 13 | ASSSSTTERETQY
TRBJ2-2 | TRBV5-1 | . | 13 | ASRRAGGLPGELF
TRBJ1-6 | TRBV28 | . | 11 | ASSQQGWEPLH
TRBJ1-1 | TRBV29-1 | once | 12 | SVRGGVGNTEAF
TRBJ2-4 | TRBV18 | . | 12 | ASSPRDSEGIQY
TRBJ2-6 | TRBV6-2/TRBV6-3 | . | 14 | ASSRTVTSGANVLT
TRBJ1-1 | TRBV7-9 | . | 13 | ASSLPEGVNTEAF
TRBJ1-1 | TRBV5-1 | once | 14 | ASSLRTGGTNTEAF
TRBJ2-2 | TRBV30 | . | 16 | AWRGGTSGHRGAGELF
TRBJ2-7 | TRBV11-2 | . | 14 | ASSLRRVSLSYEQY
TRBJ2-3 | TRBV5-6 | . | 11 | ASSSREVDTQY
TRBJ1-4 | TRBV27 | . | 14 | ASSLSPTLYNEKLF
TRBJ2-2 | TRBV5-1 | few | 14 | ASSFDGGANTGELF
TRBJ2-5 | TRBV7-7 | . | 9 | ASSSGETQY
TRBJ1-1 | TRBV27 | . | 13 | ASSARRGMNTEAF
TRBJ2-2 | TRBV11-3 | . | 11 | ASSLKPTGELF
TRBJ2-1 | TRBV6-6 | . | 11 | ASTPGLYNEQF
TRBJ2-7 | TRBV5-4 | . | 13 | ASRDRGQGAYEQY
TRBJ2-1 | TRBV5-1 | . | 15 | ASSPGGQGSSYNEQF
TRBJ1-4 | TRBV5-1 | . | 13 | ASSLDTGPGEELF
TRBJ2-7 | TRBV5-4 | . | 11 | ASSTGTEYEQY
TRBJ2-7 | TRBV30 | . | 9 | ACGQGREQY
TRBJ1-5 | TRBV23-1 | . | 14 | ASSQSGQGYHQPQH
TRBJ1-2 | TRBV5-4 | . | 13 | ASSLAKEHNYGYT
TRBJ1-2 | TRBV19 | . | 14 | ASSIDETASGYGYT
TRBJ2-2 | TRBV5-6 | . | 15 | ASSLAFGQPNTGELF
TRBJ2-5 | TRBV2 | . | 10 | ATGTGAGTQY
TRBJ1-5 | TRBV27 | few | 12 | ASSRPGQGKPQH
TRBJ1-1 | TRBV27 | . | 12 | ASSFRGTNTEAF
TRBJ2-7 | TRBV4-1 | . | 14 | ASSQGGGRGSYEQY
TRBJ2-7 | TRBV7-2 | . | 12 | ASRLAGGRNEQY
TRBJ2-7 | TRBV4-3 | . | 14 | ASSPGASGSPYEQY
TRBJ2-2 | TRBV5-1 | . | 13 | ASSLEPGNTGELF
TRBJ2-3 | TRBV27 | . | 14 | ASRAPGQTRTDTQY
TRBJ2-1 | TRBV19 | . | 10 | ASSISVNEQF
TRBJ1-1 | TRBV29-1 | . | 13 | SVESQGGSNTEAF
TRBJ2-7 | TRBV10-3 | . | 12 | AITTGTGINEQY
TRBJ1-1 | TRBV20-1 | . | 14 | SASSARGLVNTEAF
TRBJ1-5 | TRBV3-1/TRBV3-2 | . | 11 | ASSQDPVLPQH
TRBJ2-5 | TRBV5-4 | . | 12 | ASSLVPAGETQY
TRBJ2-7 | TRBV20-1 | . | 13 | SASRASGKFGEQY
TRBJ2-3 | TRBV2 | . | 14 | ASSDPDRGLTDTQY
TRBJ1-1 | TRBV2 | . | 11 | ASSVSRATEAF
TRBJ1-4 | TRBV19 | . | 13 | ASSAAEGTNEKLF
TRBJ1-3 | TRBV5-6 | once | 12 | ASNYGYSGNTIY
TRBJ1-4 | TRBV2 | few | 10 | ASKRQGEKLF
TRBJ1-2 | TRBV6-1 | . | 14 | ASSGGRGRDFYGYT
TRBJ2-7 | TRBV4-1 | . | 16 | ASSLGPPGQGGSYEQY
TRBJ1-4 | TRBV7-8 | . | 13 | ASSLGRLGGEKLF
TRBJ2-7 | TRBV4-1 | . | 14 | ASSQDRGTGGYEQY
TRBJ2-1 | TRBV5-1 | . | 14 | ASSTMTSGRDGEQF
TRBJ2-3 | TRBV24-1 | . | 12 | ATSSLGAADTQY
TRBJ2-1 | TRBV10-1 | . | 14 | ASSLVGSGRAGEQF
TRBJ1-4 | TRBV3-1/TRBV3-2 | . | 13 | ASSPDNFQDEKLF